Below, 11 T cell receptor beta chains from the same sample are listed, as sequenced in a study of vaccination and CD4 T cells after COVID-19. An Oncomine TCR Beta short-read assay was used to sequence the DNA from cultured CD4+ T cells. TCRdb passed the PCR reads through MiXCR, listing each CDR3 protein once. In the table there are about 20,000 distinct CDR3 sequences, 48% of which are singletons. No cognate antigen is known for these TCRs. Treatment reported: roughly 10-day PBMC culture with coronavirus spike peptide pools or control peptides (ViraFEST assay). The starting material was CD4+ T cells from blood, cultured in vitro, obtained before SARS-CoV-2 vaccination. These receptors all stem from a human donor who had recovered from COVID-19.

This clonotype was seen a handful of times. The chain employs TRBV7-2 and TRBJ1-6, with D possibly TRBD1 on 6 matching bases. Trimming shortened V by 6 bases and J by 6 bases, and 15 bases separated the two germline ends. CDR1 SGHTA and CDR2 FQGNSA come from the germline V gene. The length of the CDR3 is 15 residues. CDR3 nucleotide sequence: TGTGCCAGCAGGGAAGTCCGGGGGGCTAATTCACCCCTCCACTTT. This translates into CASREVRGANSPLHF. Variable domain in full (rest from reference TRBV7-2 and TRBJ1-6): GAGVSQSPSNKVTEKGKDVELRCDPISGHTALYWYRQSLGQGLEFLIYFQGNSAPDKSGLPSDRFSAERTGGSVSTLTIQRTQQEDSAVYLCASREVRGANSPLHFGNGTRLTVT.

The chain carries TRBV2 and TRBJ1-1; tentative D call: TRBD1 (6 bases). V lost 6 bases, J lost 3 bases, and 8 bases lay in between. The CDR3 contains 12 residues. The V gene's germline CDR1 is SNHLY and CDR2 FYNNEI. CDR3 sequence reads: CASRDSHTEAFF. The CDR3 nucleotides are TGTGCCAGCAGGGACAGCCACACTGAAGCTTTCTTT.

In nucleotides, the CDR3 is TGCGCCAGCACCATTGGGGGGACAGTTCAACTGGGCGAGCAGTACTTC. As protein: CASTIGGTVQLGEQYF. J is TRBJ2-7 and V is TRBV5-1; D is perhaps TRBD1 (7 bases). The germline gives CDR1 SGHRS, CDR2 YFSETQ. Trimming removed 6 bases from V and 6 bases from J, with 25 bases in between. The CDR3 has 16 residues. The full variable domain, rest sourced from reference TRBV5-1 and TRBJ2-7, is KAGVTQTPRYLIKTRGQQVTLSCSPISGHRSVSWYQQTPGQGLQFLFEYFSETQRNKGNFPGRFSGRQFSNSRSEMNVSTLELGDSALYLCASTIGGTVQLGEQYFGPGTRLTVT.

The chain combines TRBV7-3 with TRBJ1-1; 8 nucleotides agree with TRBD1. The junction had 8 bases not matched to a gene; V was cut back by 5 bases and J by 3 bases. Germline-derived CDR1 and CDR2 are SGHTA and FQGTGA. The CDR3 loop spans 15 amino acids. The CDR3, as DNA: TGTGCCAGCAGCGGGACGGACAGGGAGGACACTGAAGCTTTCTTT. Translated, it gives CASSGTDREDTEAFF. The whole variable domain, filled in from reference TRBV7-3 and TRBJ1-1, reads GAGVSQTPSNKVTEKGKYVELRCDPISGHTALYWYRQSLGQGPEFLIYFQGTGAADDSGLPNDRFFAVRPEGSVSTLKIQRTERGDSAVYLCASSGTDREDTEAFFGQGTRLTVV.

This chain uses TRBV28 with TRBJ2-7; no clear D. The CDR3 is made up of 14 amino acids. The V gene lost 7 bases and the J gene lost 2 bases, with 15 bases spanning the gap. Germline lookup yields CDR1 MDHEN and CDR2 SYDVKM. The CDR3 loop is CASTKDVDAYEQYF. The CDR3, as DNA: TGTGCCAGCACTAAAGATGTGGATGCCTACGAGCAGTACTTC.

As concerns this clonotype: The junction does not match germline at one end; this may be a read error. V usage is TRBV7-2 and J usage is TRBJ2-7; 15 bases are a match to TRBD2. The length of the CDR3 is 14 residues. The germline gives CDR1 SGHTA, CDR2 FQGNSA. CDR3 in amino acids: CASTGTSGRYEQYF. The CDR3, as DNA: TGTGCGAGCACCGGGACTAGCGGGAGGTACGAGCAGTACTTC.

J is TRBJ2-7 and V is TRBV28; D gene unclear. With 3 bases removed from V and 5 bases from J, the gap between germline ends came to 5 bases. The length of the CDR3 is 11 residues. Germline assignment: CDR1 MDHEN and CDR2 SYDVKM. CDR3: CASSLGHEQYF. The CDR3 nucleotides are TGTGCCAGCAGTTTGGGTCACGAGCAGTACTTC.

The rearrangement joins TRBV7-3 to TRBJ2-2, with D tentatively TRBD2 (5 bases). The length of the CDR3 is 15 residues. CDR1 is SGHTA, CDR2 FQGTGA, per germline. Trimming removed 5 bases from V and 0 bases from J, with 10 bases in between. The DNA for the CDR3 is TGTGCCAGCAGCCCCTCGGGGTCGAACACCGGGGAGCTGTTTTTT. Its protein is CASSPSGSNTGELFF.

This chain's CDR3 is CASSQEVSRAFGNTIYF. The CDR3 DNA follows: TGTGCCAGCAGCCAAGAGGTCAGCAGGGCATTTGGAAACACCATATATTTT. The V gene is TRBV4-2, the J gene TRBJ1-3, with D possibly being TRBD1 (5 bases). This CDR3 has 17 amino acids. Trimming cost V 0 bases and J 3 bases, with 15 bases left between them. Germline assignment: CDR1 LGHNA and CDR2 YNFKEQ.

This clonotype was seen just once. The chain is built from TRBV7-9 and TRBJ1-1; D gene uncertain. Germline CDR1 is SEHNR and CDR2 is FQNEAQ (reference sequence). Trimming took 1 base from V and 7 from J, leaving 16 bases between them. This CDR3 contains 15 residues. This CDR3 reads CASSLGDPNGGEAFF. The CDR3, as DNA: TGTGCCAGCAGCTTAGGTGACCCCAACGGAGGTGAAGCTTTCTTT.

The V call is TRBV7-6, the J call TRBJ1-3; D possibly corresponds to TRBD1 (6 bases). Trimming took off 2 bases at V and 1 base at J, with 12 bases between the two ends. Per germline, CDR1 SGHVS and CDR2 FNYEAQ. The CDR3 length is 16 residues. This CDR3 is CASSLYKGESGNTIYF. The CDR3 DNA sequence: TGTGCCAGCAGCTTATATAAGGGGGAGTCTGGAAACACCATATATTTT. Together with reference TRBV7-6 and TRBJ1-3, the CDR3 gives the full variable domain: GAGVSQSPRYKVTKRGQDVALRCDPISGHVSLYWYRQALGQGPEFLTYFNYEAQQDKSGLPNDRFSAERPEGSISTLTIQRTEQRDSAMYRCASSLYKGESGNTIYFGEGSWLTVV.